A single sample is the source of the 29 T cell receptor beta chains below, sequenced in a study of metastatic and nonmetastatic thyroid tumors. All patients were treatment-naive before thyroid surgery. TCRdb redid the clone calls on the PCR reads using MiXCR. Of some 6,800 clones in the sample, around a third were seen once. What was sequenced was adjacent normal tissue. These receptors all come from a female donor with papillary thyroid cancer or a benign thyroid nodule (not recorded which). Some clones in this sample may be carry-over from other donors' samples.

The rearrangement links TRBV9 to TRBJ2-7; maybe TRBD2 (7 bases). Trimming pared 4 bases from V and 4 bases from J, leaving 15 bases between. The germline V gene encodes CDR1 SGDLS and CDR2 YYNGEE. The CDR3 has 14 amino acids. CDR3 in DNA: TGTGCCAGCAGCCCCAAGGGGGGGGGGTACGAGCAGTACTTC. As protein: CASSPKGGGYEQYF.

The chain links TRBV19 to TRBJ1-5; 9 positions agree with TRBD1. V shed 1 base, J shed 8 bases, and the junction held 6 bases outside the gene matches. Germline V gene sequence: CDR1 LNHDA, CDR2 SQIVND (reference sequence). CDR3 length: 15 residues. In DNA form, the CDR3 reads TGTGCCAGTAGTATAGGAGGGACAGGGAGAGAGCCCCAGCATTTT. The encoded protein is CASSIGGTGREPQHF.

The sample holds a few counts of this clone. The V call is TRBV29-1, the J call TRBJ2-7; TRBD1 matches 7 bases. From germline, CDR1 is SQVTM and CDR2 ANQGSEA. The CDR3 runs to 16 residues. V gave up 4 bases and J gave up 5 bases; unmatched junction bases: 17. The CDR3 is CSVVSLGTDKIDEQYF. The CDR3 nucleotides are TGCAGCGTTGTGTCCCTAGGGACAGATAAAATCGACGAGCAGTACTTC.

The genes are TRBV5-1 and TRBJ1-1; TRBD1 is a possible D gene (6 bases). In germline, CDR1 is SGHRS, CDR2 YFSETQ. V dropped 1 base and J dropped 4 bases, with 11 bases sitting between them. This CDR3 contains 14 residues. The CDR3 here is CASSLTGYITEAFF. The CDR3, as DNA: TGCGCCAGCAGCTTGACAGGGTATATCACTGAAGCTTTCTTT.

The genes are TRBV29-1 and TRBJ2-7, with D maybe TRBD2 (6 bases). There are 13 residues in the CDR3. CDR1 and CDR2 from the germline V gene are SQVTM and ANQGSEA. V lost 8 bases, J lost 5 bases, and 19 bases lay in between. CDR3 sequence (DNA): TGCAGCCCCCGAATGGAGGGGTGCCACGAGCAGTACTTC. It is translated as CSPRMEGCHEQYF.

The chain links TRBV12-3 or TRBV12-4 to TRBJ2-7; D is undetermined. The CDR3 is 12 residues long. With 3 bases removed from V and 2 bases from J, the gap between germline ends came to 5 bases. CDR3 loop: CASSLSPYEQYF. The CDR3 bases are TGTGCCAGCAGTTTGTCCCCCTACGAGCAGTACTTC.

Only a few counts were recorded for this clone. This chain connects TRBV6-1 to TRBJ1-1; no reliable D call. CDR1 is MNHNS and CDR2 is SASEGT in the germline V gene. The germline V and J ends were trimmed by 3 bases and 4 bases, with 9 bases remaining between them. There are 13 residues in the CDR3. CDR3 protein: CASSERASTEAFF. The CDR3 bases are TGTGCCAGCAGTGAGCGGGCGTCCACTGAAGCTTTCTTT.

Comment on this clone: One end of the junction varies from germline; a read error may be responsible. The rearrangement joins TRBV20-1 to TRBJ1-5; 8 bases are shared with TRBD1. This CDR3 region has 14 residues. The V gene's germline CDR1 is DFQATT and CDR2 SNEGSKA (reference sequence). The CDR3 coding sequence is TGTAGTTCCTCCACCGGGACAGGTGCTCAGCCCCAGCATTTT. It codes for CSSSTGTGAQPQHF.

A remark on this clone: Mismatch with germline at one junction end may stem from a read error. This chain links TRBV11-2 with TRBJ2-7; D unclear. This CDR3 comprises 16 residues. CDR1 and CDR2 (germline): SGHAT, FQNNGV. The CDR3 DNA reads TGTGCCAGCAGCATAACTATCGTGATCCGTTCCTATGAGCAGTACTTC. It is translated as CASSITIVIRSYEQYF.

This chain connects TRBV6-1 to TRBJ1-2; D possibly corresponds to TRBD1 (5 bases). Germline CDR1 is MNHNS and CDR2 is SASEGT. CDR3 length: 14 amino acids. V was shortened by 8 bases and J by 5 bases, with 18 bases between the two germline ends. The CDR3 region is CASAFQRGDYGYTF. The DNA of the CDR3 is TGTGCCAGCGCCTTCCAAAGGGGCGATTATGGCTACACCTTC.

This chain links TRBV5-1 with TRBJ1-5, with D unresolved. In germline, CDR1 is SGHRS, CDR2 YFSETQ. The germline V and J ends were trimmed by 0 bases and 3 bases, with 10 bases remaining between them. The CDR3 covers 15 residues. CDR3 in DNA: TGCGCCAGCAGCTTGGAGCCGGGCCCCAATCAGCCCCAGCATTTT. Translating it yields CASSLEPGPNQPQHF.

This clone has a handful of counts. V usage is TRBV12-3 or TRBV12-4 and J usage is TRBJ2-3; D gene uncertain. Trimming took off 6 bases at V and 0 bases at J, with 4 bases between the two ends. The length of the CDR3 is 12 residues. This CDR3 reads CASSFSTDTQYF. CDR3 DNA: TGTGCCAGCAGCTTTAGCACAGATACGCAGTATTTT.

This clone came up a few times. J is TRBJ1-6 and V is TRBV28, with no clear D. Looked up from germline, CDR1 is MDHEN and CDR2 is SYDVKM. The length of the CDR3 is 11 residues. Trimming took 2 bases from V and 9 from J, leaving 2 bases between them. The CDR3 is CASSLGSPLHF. The CDR3 bases are TGTGCCAGCAGTTTAGGTTCACCCCTCCACTTT.

The table lists this clone with a few counts. V is TRBV6-1 and J is TRBJ1-1; 8 bases map to TRBD1. This CDR3 contains 15 residues. CDR1 and CDR2 (germline): MNHNS, SASEGT. The V segment lost 11 bases and the J segment 4 bases; nucleotides outside the gene matches: 15. The CDR3 bases are TGTGCCGGCGGATCCTTAGGACAGGGCCCCACTGAAGCTTTCTTT. This sequence encodes CAGGSLGQGPTEAFF.

The rearrangement uses TRBV7-2 and TRBJ2-5; the D is unclear. Germline V gene sequence: CDR1 SGHTA, CDR2 FQGNSA. Trimming left V 1 base short and J 2 bases short, with 11 bases between. CDR3 length: 15 residues. DNA of the CDR3: TGTGCCAGCAGCTTAGAGTACTTGCGGCAAGAGACCCAGTACTTC. Its protein product is CASSLEYLRQETQYF.

On this clone itself: An end of the junction differs from the germline gene, which may be a read error. The chain combines TRBV6-2 or TRBV6-3 with TRBJ2-1; D ambiguous. The CDR3 is 13 residues long. Per germline, CDR1 MNHEY and CDR2 SVGEGT. The CDR3 is CARSYFVTNEQFF. DNA of the CDR3: TGTGCCCGCAGTTATTTTGTCACCAATGAGCAGTTCTTC.

This rearrangement joins TRBV5-1 to TRBJ2-3, with 7 bases fitting TRBD1. This CDR3 contains 15 residues. The germline gives CDR1 SGHRS, CDR2 YFSETQ. Trimming removed 4 bases from V and 4 bases from J; junction bases left unmatched: 9. The CDR3 spells CASSERDSHADTQYF. CDR3 nucleotide sequence: TGCGCCAGCAGCGAACGGGACAGCCATGCAGATACGCAGTATTTT. The full variable domain, its missing parts supplied by reference TRBV5-1 and TRBJ2-3, is KAGVTQTPRYLIKTRGQQVTLSCSPISGHRSVSWYQQTPGQGLQFLFEYFSETQRNKGNFPGRFSGRQFSNSRSEMNVSTLELGDSALYLCASSERDSHADTQYFGPGTRLTVL.

The chain is built from TRBV30 and TRBJ2-1; 7 bases are shared with TRBD1. The germline gives CDR1 GTSNPN, CDR2 SVGIG (reference sequence). The CDR3 is made up of 13 amino acids. Trimming at V came to 3 bases and at J to 6 bases, leaving 5 bases not matched to a gene. This CDR3 reads CAWRTGSVNEQFF. CDR3 sequence (DNA): TGTGCCTGGAGGACAGGGAGCGTCAATGAGCAGTTCTTC.

The V gene is TRBV20-1, the J gene TRBJ2-2, with 9 bases identical to TRBD2. V lost 0 bases to trimming and J lost 4 bases; unmatched junction nucleotides: 6. From germline, CDR1 is DFQATT and CDR2 SNEGSKA (reference sequence). CDR3 length: 16 amino acids. For the CDR3, the DNA is TGCAGTGCTAGAGACTTAGCGGGAGCGGGCACCGGGGAGCTGTTTTTT. Its protein is CSARDLAGAGTGELFF.

This clone qualifies as large. The chain couples TRBV2 to TRBJ2-1; the match to TRBD2 covers 7 bases. Trimming cost V 8 bases and J 7 bases; bases outside gene matches: 8. The CDR3 loop spans 13 amino acids. CDR1 SNHLY and CDR2 FYNNEI come from the germline V gene. CDR3 sequence (DNA): TGTGCCAGCTTTGTGGGAGGGCTGAATGAGCAGTTCTTC. Translating it yields CASFVGGLNEQFF. Full variable domain (remainder filled in from reference TRBV2 and TRBJ2-1): EPEVTQTPSHQVTQMGQEVILRCVPISNHLYFYWYRQILGQKVEFLVSFYNNEISEKSEIFDDQFSVERPDGSNFTLKIRSTKLEDSAMYFCASFVGGLNEQFFGPGTRLTVL.

The rearrangement uses TRBV20-1 and TRBJ1-1, with unresolved D. Germline CDR1 and CDR2: DFQATT and SNEGSKA (reference sequence). Trimming stripped 0 bases from V and 1 base from J, with 6 bases between. CDR3 length: 13 amino acids. CDR3 amino acids: CSARDPENTEAFF. The CDR3 bases are TGCAGTGCTAGAGATCCGGAGAACACTGAAGCTTTCTTT.

The chain combines TRBV20-1 with TRBJ2-7; the D call may be TRBD1 or TRBD2 (5 bases each). The CDR3 sequence is 14 residues long. The V gene's germline CDR1 is DFQATT and CDR2 SNEGSKA (reference sequence). V lost 0 bases to trimming and J lost 5 bases, with 14 bases between them. The CDR3 region has the DNA TGCAGTGCTAGAGATCCGGGGCTAGCCCACGAGCAGTACTTC. Translation: CSARDPGLAHEQYF.

This clone was detected only a few times. This chain links TRBV5-6 with TRBJ2-7; the D call may be TRBD1 or TRBD2 (5 bases each). The CDR3 length is 15 residues. Trimming pared 7 bases from V and 1 base from J, leaving 18 bases between. From germline, CDR1 is SGHDT and CDR2 YYEEEE. CDR3: CASSPWGSFSYEQYF. The CDR3 DNA sequence: TGTGCCAGCTCCCCGTGGGGGTCTTTTTCCTACGAGCAGTACTTC.

This clone qualifies as medium-sized. The sample holds other DNA sequences that translate to the same CDR3. The CDR3 sequence is CASSDHGGRNEQFF. The CDR3 DNA follows: TGTGCCAGCAGTGACCACGGCGGGAGAAATGAGCAGTTCTTC. The V call is TRBV7-9, the J call TRBJ2-1; 7 positions agree with TRBD2. The CDR3 is 14 residues long. Germline values: CDR1 SEHNR, CDR2 FQNEAQ (reference sequence). V was pared by 6 bases and J by 7 bases, with 9 bases of the junction left unmatched. Full variable domain (remainder filled in from reference TRBV7-9 and TRBJ2-1): DTGVSQNPRHKITKRGQNVTFRCDPISEHNRLYWYRQTLGQGPEFLTYFQNEAQLEKSRLLSDRFSAERPKGSFSTLEIQRTEQGDSAMYLCASSDHGGRNEQFFGPGTRLTVL.

This chain links TRBV11-2 with TRBJ2-7; no firm D call. Deletions cut 0 bases from V and 8 bases from J, with 11 bases between. This CDR3 contains 13 residues. The germline gives CDR1 SGHAT, CDR2 FQNNGV. CDR3: CASSLDPSSQQYF. In DNA, the CDR3 is TGTGCCAGCAGCTTAGACCCATCCTCCCAGCAGTACTTC.

This clone showed up just a few times. V is TRBV6-4 and J is TRBJ2-3; 13 nucleotides line up with TRBD2. With V trimmed by 6 bases and J by 2 bases, 8 bases remained unmatched. The germline V gene encodes CDR1 MRHNA and CDR2 SNTAGT. The CDR3 extends over 17 amino acids. Here the CDR3 DNA reads TGTGCCAGCAGATCGACTAGCGGGGGGCCGTTCACAGATACGCAGTATTTT. This sequence encodes CASRSTSGGPFTDTQYF.

This clone was found a few times. This CDR3 is CASIAKLNTEAFF. DNA of the CDR3: TGTGCCAGTATCGCAAAATTGAACACTGAAGCTTTCTTT. This chain joins TRBV19 and TRBJ1-1; no firm D call. V was clipped by 7 bases and J by 0 bases, with 9 bases between them. CDR3 length equals 13 residues. Germline V CDR1 and CDR2: LNHDA, SQIVND (reference sequence).

The chain couples TRBV9 to TRBJ2-7; tentatively, D is TRBD1 (5 bases). The CDR3 is 14 amino acids. Trimming shortened V by 0 bases and J by 4 bases, and 11 bases separated the two germline ends. Germline V lookup: CDR1 SGDLS, CDR2 YYNGEE. CDR3: CASSVDLGEYEQYF. The DNA of the CDR3 is TGTGCCAGCAGCGTAGATTTAGGGGAATACGAGCAGTACTTC.

In its sample, this clone ranks as medium-sized. The chain has TRBV20-1 and TRBJ2-4, with D maybe TRBD2 (6 bases). This CDR3 is built from 14 residues. V lost 0 bases and J lost 6, with 12 bases in between. Germline lookup yields CDR1 DFQATT and CDR2 SNEGSKA (reference sequence). The DNA for the CDR3 is TGCAGTGCTAGAGATATAAGGGAGGCAAACATTCAGTACTTC. Its protein product is CSARDIREANIQYF.